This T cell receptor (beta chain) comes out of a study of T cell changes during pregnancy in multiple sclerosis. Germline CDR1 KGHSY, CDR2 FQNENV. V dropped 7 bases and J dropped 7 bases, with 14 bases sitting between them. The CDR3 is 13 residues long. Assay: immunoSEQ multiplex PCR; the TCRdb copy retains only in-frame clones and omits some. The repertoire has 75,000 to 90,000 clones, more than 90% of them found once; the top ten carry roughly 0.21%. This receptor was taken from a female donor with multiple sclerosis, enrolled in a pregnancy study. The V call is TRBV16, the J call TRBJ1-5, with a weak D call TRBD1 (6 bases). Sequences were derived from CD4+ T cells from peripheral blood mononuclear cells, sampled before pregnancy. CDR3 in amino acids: CASTPQGSQPQHF. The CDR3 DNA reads TGTGCCAGCACCCCGCAGGGGTCCCAGCCCCAGCATTTT. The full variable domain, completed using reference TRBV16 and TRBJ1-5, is GEEVAQTPKHLVRGEGQKAKLYCAPIKGHSYVFWYQQVLKNEFKFLISFQNENVFDETGMPKERFSAKCLPNSPCSLEIQATKLEDSAVYFCASTPQGSQPQHFGDGTRLSIL.